Below are 32 T cell receptor beta chains sequenced from a single sample in a study of OX40 agonist ivuxolimab in advanced cancers. Clones were sequenced by immunoSEQ multiplex PCR, and TCRdb holds only the in-frame ones, with some missing. The table includes about 98,000 clones, 87% detected once. The sequencing here drew on CD4+ or CD8+ T cells sorted from blood, taken in a trial of the OX40 agonist ivuxolimab. These receptors came from an adult with an advanced solid tumor such as melanoma, head and neck, liver or kidney cancer.

The chain uses TRBV6-1 and TRBJ1-1; D is ambiguous. The CDR3 length is 13 residues. CDR1 is MNHNS and CDR2 is SASEGT in the germline V gene. With 2 bases removed from V and 2 bases from J, the gap between germline ends came to 6 bases. CDR3 sequence reads: CASSESTNTEAFF. The CDR3 region has the DNA TGTGCCAGCAGTGAATCCACAAACACTGAAGCTTTCTTT.

CDR3 loop: CASRGTGGGYTF. Here the CDR3 DNA reads TGTGCCAGCAGGGGGACAGGGGGAGGCTACACCTTC. The chain joins TRBV6-1 to TRBJ1-2; 11 positions agree with TRBD1. Germline values: CDR1 MNHNS, CDR2 SASEGT. The ends lost 6 bases at V and 8 bases at J; junction bases unmatched: 2. The CDR3 loop spans 12 amino acids.

The rearrangement links TRBV5-1 to TRBJ1-4; D remains unclear. The CDR3 is 16 amino acids. The germline V gene encodes CDR1 SGHRS and CDR2 YFSETQ. V was shortened by 7 bases and J by 0 bases, with 16 bases between the two germline ends. The CDR3 sequence is CASRARAAATNEKLFF. The CDR3 region has the DNA TGCGCCAGCCGCGCCCGGGCGGCTGCAACTAATGAAAAACTGTTTTTT.

The chain links TRBV6-5 to TRBJ1-1; 8 bases match TRBD1. CDR1 is MNHEY and CDR2 is SVGAGI in the germline V gene. Trimming removed 6 bases from V and 4 bases from J; junction bases left unmatched: 4. This CDR3 spans 13 amino acids. The CDR3 sequence: CASRSGQGTEAFF. CDR3 bases: TGTGCCAGCAGGAGCGGACAGGGCACTGAAGCTTTCTTT.

This chain uses TRBV6-5 with TRBJ2-6, with D tentatively TRBD2 (5 bases). In germline, CDR1 is MNHEY, CDR2 SVGAGI. This CDR3 spans 15 amino acids. V was clipped by 4 bases and J by 6 bases, with 13 bases between them. CDR3 loop: CASSSATREANVLTF. CDR3 nucleotide sequence: TGTGCCAGCAGTTCTGCCACTAGGGAGGCCAACGTCCTGACTTTC.

Only one count was recorded for this clone. The chain employs TRBV6-1 and TRBJ1-2; D perhaps matches TRBD1 (5 bases). V lost 3 bases, J lost 8 bases, and 10 bases lay in between. Looked up from germline, CDR1 is MNHNS and CDR2 is SASEGT. The CDR3 loop spans 12 amino acids. Here the CDR3 reads CASSEGVVGYTF. DNA for the CDR3: TGTGCCAGCAGTGAGGGGGTCGTGGGCTACACCTTC.

The chain combines TRBV21-1 with TRBJ1-3. TRBV21-1 is flagged as a pseudogene. The CDR3 sequence is 19 residues long. The CDR3 sequence is CASSKDLSRVPPSGNTIYF. For the CDR3, the DNA is TGTGCCAGCAGCAAAGATTTATCGCGTGTGCCACCCTCTGGAAACACCATATATTTT.

This sequence joins TRBV7-3 and TRBJ1-2; TRBD1 agrees at 7 bases. The CDR3 loop spans 13 amino acids. Germline V gives CDR1 SGHTA, CDR2 FQGTGA. J was trimmed by 4 bases and V by 8 bases; bases with no gene match: 7. The CDR3 region has the DNA TGTGCCAGCCACGAGGCAGGGGGCTATGGCTACACCTTC. It encodes CASHEAGGYGYTF. The full variable domain, in which reference TRBV7-3 and TRBJ1-2 provide the parts outside the CDR3, is GAGVSQTPSNKVTEKGKYVELRCDPISGHTALYWYRQSLGQGPEFLIYFQGTGAADDSGLPNDRFFAVRPEGSVSTLKIQRTERGDSAVYLCASHEAGGYGYTFGSGTRLTVV.

Only a few counts were recorded for this clone. The chain employs TRBV19 and TRBJ1-1, with D unclear. Germline lookup yields CDR1 LNHDA and CDR2 SQIVND (reference sequence). The CDR3 totals 13 residues. V shed 4 bases and J shed 1 base, with 7 bases lying between them. CDR3 bases: TGTGCCAGTAGTAAGAGGGAGAACACTGAAGCTTTCTTT. Translation gives CASSKRENTEAFF.

The chain employs TRBV4-1 and TRBJ2-4, with D possibly called TRBD1 or TRBD2 (5 bases each). The CDR3 runs to 17 residues. Germline V gene sequence: CDR1 MGHRA, CDR2 YSYEKL. The germline V and J ends were trimmed by 4 bases and 3 bases, with 19 bases remaining between them. The CDR3 reads CASSLTLVGTGKNIQYF. DNA for the CDR3: TGCGCCAGCAGCCTCACCCTAGTGGGGACGGGCAAAAACATTCAGTACTTC.

This chain uses TRBV10-3 with TRBJ1-4; perhaps TRBD1 as D (6 bases). The V and J ends lost 10 bases and 5 bases respectively, with 23 bases between them. The CDR3 totals 16 residues. Germline CDR1 is ENHRY and CDR2 is SYGVKD. CDR3 nucleotides: TGTGCCACCCGCGGGGGGGCCTCACCCTTAAATGAAAAACTGTTTTTT. Encoded protein: CATRGGASPLNEKLFF.

The V and J genes are TRBV5-1 and TRBJ2-5; 8 bases are shared with TRBD1. The J segment lost 3 bases and the V segment lost 3 bases, leaving 7 bases of the junction unmatched. The V gene's germline CDR1 is SGHRS and CDR2 YFSETQ. The CDR3 extends over 15 amino acids. CDR3 in amino acids: CASSWAGTGEETQYF. The CDR3 DNA is TGCGCCAGCAGCTGGGCCGGGACAGGAGAAGAGACCCAGTACTTC.

The chain has TRBV7-9 and TRBJ2-1; no reliable D call. Germline lookup yields CDR1 SEHNR and CDR2 FQNEAQ (reference sequence). V gave up 5 bases and J gave up 6 bases, with 5 bases separating them. This CDR3 has 11 residues. The CDR3 region has the DNA TGTGCCAGCAGCAGGAGCAATGAGCAGTTCTTC. It encodes CASSRSNEQFF.

This clone appeared a few times. The chain combines TRBV5-1 with TRBJ1-1; possibly TRBD1 for D (6 bases). The V and J ends lost 2 bases and 4 bases respectively, with 9 bases between them. This CDR3 is built from 13 residues. Germline CDR1 and CDR2: SGHRS and YFSETQ. CDR3: CASSFTGATEAFF. CDR3 coding DNA: TGCGCCAGCAGCTTTACGGGGGCCACTGAAGCTTTCTTT. Drawing the rest from reference TRBV5-1 and TRBJ1-1, the complete variable domain is KAGVTQTPRYLIKTRGQQVTLSCSPISGHRSVSWYQQTPGQGLQFLFEYFSETQRNKGNFPGRFSGRQFSNSRSEMNVSTLELGDSALYLCASSFTGATEAFFGQGTRLTVV.

The chain links TRBV10-3 to TRBJ1-1, with TRBD1 matching over 9 bases. Germline CDR1 and CDR2: ENHRY and SYGVKD. The V gene end was trimmed by 10 bases and the J gene end by 1 base; junction bases not matched to a gene: 4. The CDR3 has 13 residues. DNA of the CDR3: TGTGCCAACTGGACAGGGGAGAACACTGAAGCTTTCTTT. This gives the protein CANWTGENTEAFF.

This chain connects TRBV18 to TRBJ1-1; D gene unclear. The germline V and J ends were trimmed by 5 bases and 6 bases, with 13 bases remaining between them. The CDR3 has 13 amino acids. The germline V gene encodes CDR1 KGHSH and CDR2 LQKENI. The chain's CDR3 is CASSGRGLAEAFF. CDR3 coding DNA: TGTGCCAGCTCAGGAAGAGGTCTCGCTGAAGCTTTCTTT.

The chain uses TRBV4-1 and TRBJ2-7; TRBD1 matches 9 bases. The length of the CDR3 is 15 residues. Germline loops: CDR1 MGHRA, CDR2 YSYEKL. J gave up 5 bases and V 4 bases, and 9 bases lay outside the gene matches. The CDR3 here is CASSPPGTGRDEQYF. CDR3 bases: TGCGCCAGCAGCCCTCCCGGGACAGGGAGAGACGAGCAGTACTTC.

This clone came up once. The V gene is TRBV28, the J gene TRBJ2-1, with D hard to call. The V gene lost 7 bases and the J gene lost 1 base, with 8 bases spanning the gap. This CDR3 comprises 13 residues. Germline V gene data show CDR1 as MDHEN and CDR2 as SYDVKM. CDR3 sequence reads: CASIRPSYNEQFF. CDR3 DNA: TGTGCCAGCATTCGGCCATCCTACAATGAGCAGTTCTTC.

J is TRBJ2-7 and V is TRBV2; possibly TRBD1 or TRBD2 for D (6 bases each). The CDR3 is 18 residues long. V was clipped by 4 bases and J by 0 bases, with 22 bases between them. Germline CDR1 and CDR2: SNHLY and FYNNEI. CDR3 protein: CASSGIGGNWMGSYEQYF. CDR3 coding DNA: TGTGCCAGCAGTGGGATAGGGGGGAATTGGATGGGCTCCTACGAGCAGTACTTC. Together with reference TRBV2 and TRBJ2-7, the CDR3 gives the full variable domain: EPEVTQTPSHQVTQMGQEVILRCVPISNHLYFYWYRQILGQKVEFLVSFYNNEISEKSEIFDDQFSVERPDGSNFTLKIRSTKLEDSAMYFCASSGIGGNWMGSYEQYFGPGTRLTVT.

This clone appeared a few times. V is TRBV5-1 and J is TRBJ1-1, with D hard to call. This CDR3 is 13 amino acids long. The germline gives CDR1 SGHRS, CDR2 YFSETQ. V lost 0 bases and J 6 bases, leaving 9 bases between the germline ends. In DNA form, the CDR3 reads TGCGCCAGCAGCTTGGGGGATTCTTCTGAAGCTTTCTTT. Its protein product is CASSLGDSSEAFF.

The chain combines TRBV6-1 with TRBJ1-3; D is uncertain. The CDR3 sequence is 12 residues long. Germline lookup yields CDR1 MNHNS and CDR2 SASEGT. V was clipped by 7 bases and J by 0 bases, with 4 bases between them. This chain's CDR3 is CASIPSGNTIYF. The CDR3 DNA reads as TGTGCCAGCATCCCCTCTGGAAACACCATATATTTT.

This clone showed up just a few times. The chain links TRBV7-8 to TRBJ2-2, with D perhaps assigned TRBD1 or TRBD2 (5 bases each). The CDR3 runs 17 residues. Per germline, CDR1 SGHVS and CDR2 FQNEAQ. Trimming cost V 5 bases and J 6 bases, with 22 bases left between them. CDR3 protein: CASSQSRAPGTAGELFF. In DNA, the CDR3 is TGTGCCAGCAGCCAGAGCCGGGCCCCCGGGACGGCCGGGGAGCTGTTTTTT.

The gene calls are TRBV2 and TRBJ2-1, with TRBD2 identical over 7 bases. The CDR3 is made up of 16 amino acids. Germline V gene sequence: CDR1 SNHLY, CDR2 FYNNEI. V dropped 7 bases and J dropped 5; count of bases not matched to a gene: 14. The DNA for the CDR3 is TGTGCCAGCACTACTAGTGGGGGGGGATTCAACAATGAGCAGTTCTTC. Translation: CASTTSGGGFNNEQFF.

This chain links TRBV9 with TRBJ1-5; 7 nucleotides agree with TRBD1. This CDR3 has 17 residues. CDR1 and CDR2 from the germline V gene are SGDLS and YYNGEE. V shed 1 base, J shed 3 bases, and the junction held 10 bases outside the gene matches. The CDR3 DNA is TGTGCCAGCAGCGTACGATTACGAGACAGGGTCAATCAGCCCCAGCATTTT. It yields the protein CASSVRLRDRVNQPQHF.

The gene calls are TRBV18 and TRBJ2-1; a possible D gene is TRBD2 (7 bases). Trimming took 0 bases from V and 6 from J, leaving 12 bases between them. The CDR3 loop spans 15 amino acids. Looked up from germline, CDR1 is KGHSH and CDR2 is LQKENI. The CDR3 DNA is TGTGCCAGCTCACCACCGTGGGGGGGCCGCAATGAGCAGTTCTTC. It codes for CASSPPWGGRNEQFF. Drawing the rest from reference TRBV18 and TRBJ2-1, the complete variable domain is NAGVMQNPRHLVRRRGQEARLRCSPMKGHSHVYWYRQLPEEGLKFMVYLQKENIIDESGMPKERFSAEFPKEGPSILRIQQVVRGDSAAYFCASSPPWGGRNEQFFGPGTRLTVL.

On this clone: This same CDR3 is encoded by further DNA sequences in the sample. The CDR3 nucleotides are TGTGCCAGCAGCGAACTGAGCTCTGGAAACACCATATATTTT. Its translation: CASSELSSGNTIYF. This chain links TRBV9 with TRBJ1-3; D gene ambiguous. The CDR3 covers 14 residues. Trimming took 3 bases from V and 0 from J, leaving 7 bases between them. Germline CDR1 is SGDLS and CDR2 is YYNGEE.

This clone was detected a few times. The chain employs TRBV2 and TRBJ2-1; the D call may be TRBD1 or TRBD2 (5 bases each). Germline values: CDR1 SNHLY, CDR2 FYNNEI. The CDR3 is 13 amino acids. V lost 8 bases, J lost 4 bases, and 12 bases lay in between. CDR3 residues: CASRVGVYNEQFF. The CDR3 region has the DNA TGTGCCAGCCGGGTGGGGGTTTACAATGAGCAGTTCTTC.

The chain uses TRBV4-2 and TRBJ2-3; 11 bases line up with TRBD1. The CDR3 has 16 amino acids. The V gene's germline CDR1 is LGHNA and CDR2 YNFKEQ. Trimming cost V 1 base and J 4 bases; bases outside gene matches: 4. The CDR3 sequence is CASSQVGQGVSDTQYF. The CDR3 DNA reads as TGTGCCAGCAGCCAAGTGGGACAGGGGGTATCAGATACGCAGTATTTT.

J is TRBJ1-2 and V is TRBV11-2; D might be TRBD1 (5 bases). V was pared by 8 bases and J by 2 bases, with 12 bases between. Germline lookup yields CDR1 SGHAT and CDR2 FQNNGV. The CDR3 contains 13 residues. The CDR3 reads CASESGMNYGYTF. The DNA of the CDR3 is TGTGCCAGCGAGTCAGGGATGAACTATGGCTACACCTTC.

This clone was detected only once. This chain connects TRBV7-9 to TRBJ2-1; TRBD1 might be the D (5 bases). V dropped 7 bases and J dropped 1 base, with 14 bases sitting between them. The V gene's germline CDR1 is SEHNR and CDR2 FQNEAQ (reference sequence). This CDR3 has 15 residues. The DNA of the CDR3 is TGTGCCAGCATCCCGACAGCGCTGTCCTACAATGAGCAGTTCTTC. It is translated as CASIPTALSYNEQFF.

The V and J genes are TRBV5-1 and TRBJ1-1; D possibly corresponds to TRBD1 (5 bases). Looked up from germline, CDR1 is SGHRS and CDR2 is YFSETQ. Trimming left V 5 bases short and J 6 bases short, with 17 bases between. The CDR3 totals 14 residues. The CDR3: CASSPDTAGAEAFF. Written as DNA, the CDR3 is TGCGCCAGCAGTCCGGACACAGCGGGTGCTGAAGCTTTCTTT.

The chain has TRBV11-2 and TRBJ1-1; D gene uncertain. The CDR3 runs 15 residues. V was trimmed by 1 base and J by 0 bases, leaving 9 bases between them. Germline V gene lookup returns CDR1 SGHAT and CDR2 FQNNGV. The CDR3 reads CASSLVNQLNTEAFF. The CDR3 bases are TGTGCCAGCAGCTTAGTCAATCAGTTGAACACTGAAGCTTTCTTT.